This T cell receptor (beta chain) emerged from a study of cytomegalovirus exposure and HLA in healthy donors. Study results and caveats: Most CMV-associated TCR beta chains were later found to appear HLA-restricted. The only immune exposure information that was available was CMV serostatus. The study flagged some 170 TCR beta chains as cytomegalovirus-associated.

Though probably carrying unrecorded immune exposures, donors were nominally healthy at sampling. PCR involved 60 Vbeta and 13 Jbeta primers. Data came from immunoSEQ multiplex PCR; TCRdb stores just in-frame clones and leaves some out. The sample has 85,000 to 100,000 clones, 80% to 90% seen once. Per germline, CDR1 SGHRS and CDR2 YFSETQ. This CDR3 spans 15 amino acids. Germline trimming cut 5 bases from V and 0 bases from J; bases unmatched to any gene: 8. Points on this clone: Its specificity is unknown.

Specimen: PBMCs. The V call is TRBV5-1, the J call TRBJ2-7; 7 bases match TRBD1. The sequence came from a man aged 18 to 29 in good health and CMV-seronegative. In DNA, the CDR3 is TGCGCCAGCAGATTAGGGGACAGCCTCTCCTACGAGCAGTACTTC. Amino acids: CASRLGDSLSYEQYF. The full variable domain, completed using reference TRBV5-1 and TRBJ2-7, is KAGVTQTPRYLIKTRGQQVTLSCSPISGHRSVSWYQQTPGQGLQFLFEYFSETQRNKGNFPGRFSGRQFSNSRSEMNVSTLELGDSALYLCASRLGDSLSYEQYFGPGTRLTVT.